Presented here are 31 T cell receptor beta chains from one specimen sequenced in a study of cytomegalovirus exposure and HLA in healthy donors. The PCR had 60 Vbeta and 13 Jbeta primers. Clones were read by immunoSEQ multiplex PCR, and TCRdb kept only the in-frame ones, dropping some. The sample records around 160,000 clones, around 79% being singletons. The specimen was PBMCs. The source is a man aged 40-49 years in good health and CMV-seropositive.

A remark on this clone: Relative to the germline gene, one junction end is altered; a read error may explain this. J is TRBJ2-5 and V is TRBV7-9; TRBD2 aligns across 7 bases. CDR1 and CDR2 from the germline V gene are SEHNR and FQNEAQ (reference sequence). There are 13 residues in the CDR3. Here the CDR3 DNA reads TGTTCCAGCGCCCGGGAGGAACAAGAGACCCAGTACTTC. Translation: CSSAREEQETQYF.

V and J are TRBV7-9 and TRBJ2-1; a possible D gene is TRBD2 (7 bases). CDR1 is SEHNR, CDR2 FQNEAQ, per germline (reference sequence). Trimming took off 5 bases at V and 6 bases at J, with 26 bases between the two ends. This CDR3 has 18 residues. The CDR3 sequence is CASSLRRGGRSGGNEQFF. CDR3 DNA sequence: TGTGCCAGCAGCCTCCGCAGGGGCGGGAGATCTGGGGGCAATGAGCAGTTCTTC.

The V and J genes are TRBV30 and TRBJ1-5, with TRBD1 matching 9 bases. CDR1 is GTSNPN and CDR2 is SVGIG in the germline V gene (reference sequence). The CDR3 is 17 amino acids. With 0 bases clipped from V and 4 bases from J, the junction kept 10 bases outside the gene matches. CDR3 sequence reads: CAWSVSGTGHRNQPQHF. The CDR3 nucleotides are TGTGCCTGGAGTGTCTCCGGGACAGGGCATCGAAATCAGCCCCAGCATTTT.

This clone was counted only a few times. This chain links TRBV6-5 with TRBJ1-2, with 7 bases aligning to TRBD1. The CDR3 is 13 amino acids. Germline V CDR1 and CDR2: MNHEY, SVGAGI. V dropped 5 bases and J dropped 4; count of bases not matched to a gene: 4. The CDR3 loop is CASSQRDSYGYTF. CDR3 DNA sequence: TGTGCCAGCAGTCAACGGGACAGCTATGGCTACACCTTC.

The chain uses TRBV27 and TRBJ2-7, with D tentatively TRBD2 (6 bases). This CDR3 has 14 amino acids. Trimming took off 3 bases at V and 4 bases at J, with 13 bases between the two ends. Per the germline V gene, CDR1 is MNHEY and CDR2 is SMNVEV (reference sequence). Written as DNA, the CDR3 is TGTGCCAGCAGTTTCGGGGGACGGGCATACGAGCAGTACTTC. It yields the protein CASSFGGRAYEQYF.

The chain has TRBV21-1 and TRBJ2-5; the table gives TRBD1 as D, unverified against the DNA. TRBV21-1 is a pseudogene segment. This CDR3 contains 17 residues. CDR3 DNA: TGTGCCAGCAGCAACCCCCGGAGACAGGGTAGGGAAGAGACCCAGTACTTC. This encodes CASSNPRRQGREETQYF.

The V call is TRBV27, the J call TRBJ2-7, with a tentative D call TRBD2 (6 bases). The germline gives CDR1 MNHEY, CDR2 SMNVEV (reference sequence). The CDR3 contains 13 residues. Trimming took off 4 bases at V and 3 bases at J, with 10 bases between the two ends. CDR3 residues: CASSYGGSYEQYF. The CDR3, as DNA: TGTGCCAGCAGTTACGGGGGAAGCTACGAGCAGTACTTC.

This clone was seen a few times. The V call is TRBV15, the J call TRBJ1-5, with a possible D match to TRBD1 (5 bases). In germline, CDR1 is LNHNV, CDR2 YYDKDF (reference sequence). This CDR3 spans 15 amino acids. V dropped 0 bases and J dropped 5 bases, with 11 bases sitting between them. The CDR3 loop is CATSRDWGGHQPQHF. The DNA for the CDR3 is TGTGCCACCAGCAGAGATTGGGGGGGACATCAGCCCCAGCATTTT.

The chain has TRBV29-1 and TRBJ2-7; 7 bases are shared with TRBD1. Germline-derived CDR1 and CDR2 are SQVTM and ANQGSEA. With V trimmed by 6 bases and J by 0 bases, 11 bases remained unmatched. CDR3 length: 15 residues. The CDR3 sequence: CSVHDTGASSYEQYF. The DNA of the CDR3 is TGCAGCGTCCACGATACAGGGGCAAGCTCCTACGAGCAGTACTTC.

The CDR3: CASSRDSLSYEQYF. In nucleotides, the CDR3 is TGTGCCAGCAGCCGTGACAGCCTCTCCTACGAGCAGTACTTC. The gene calls are TRBV7-9 and TRBJ2-7, with D tentatively TRBD1 (5 bases). Germline lookup yields CDR1 SEHNR and CDR2 FQNEAQ (reference sequence). The CDR3 runs 14 residues. V dropped 5 bases and J dropped 0 bases, with 11 bases sitting between them.

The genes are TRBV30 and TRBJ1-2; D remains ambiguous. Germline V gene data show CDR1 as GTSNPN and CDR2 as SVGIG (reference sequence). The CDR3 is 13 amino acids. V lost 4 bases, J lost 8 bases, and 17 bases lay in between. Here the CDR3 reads CAWTSMGTYGYTF. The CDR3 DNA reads TGTGCCTGGACCTCCATGGGCACATACGGCTACACCTTC. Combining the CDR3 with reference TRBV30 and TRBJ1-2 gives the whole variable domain SQTIHQWPATLVQPVGSPLSLECTVEGTSNPNLYWYRQAAGRGLQLLFYSVGIGQISSEVPQNLSASRPQDRQFILSSKKLLLSDSGFYLCAWTSMGTYGYTFGSGTRLTVV.

The CDR3 protein is CAISARGGEQFF. The DNA for the CDR3 is TGTGCCATCAGTGCCAGGGGCGGTGAGCAGTTCTTC. The V call is TRBV10-3, the J call TRBJ2-1; perhaps TRBD1 as D (6 bases). CDR1 is ENHRY and CDR2 is SYGVKD in the germline V gene. The CDR3 contains 12 residues. The V end was cut by 4 bases, the J end by 9 bases, with 10 bases between.

The CDR3 DNA follows: TGTGCCAGCAGCTTGGGGACAGGGAATGAAAAACTGTTTTTT. Its translation is CASSLGTGNEKLFF. The gene calls are TRBV5-6 and TRBJ1-4; TRBD1 aligns across 8 bases. CDR1 and CDR2 from the germline V gene are SGHDT and YYEEEE. The CDR3 consists of 14 residues. V was clipped by 0 bases and J by 5 bases; unmatched bases: 0.

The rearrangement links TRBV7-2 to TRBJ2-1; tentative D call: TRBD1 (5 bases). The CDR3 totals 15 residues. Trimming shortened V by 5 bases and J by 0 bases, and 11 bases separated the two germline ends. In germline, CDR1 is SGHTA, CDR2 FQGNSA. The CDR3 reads CASSLSTGSYNEQFF. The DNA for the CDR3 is TGTGCCAGCAGCCTTTCTACAGGCTCCTACAATGAGCAGTTCTTC.

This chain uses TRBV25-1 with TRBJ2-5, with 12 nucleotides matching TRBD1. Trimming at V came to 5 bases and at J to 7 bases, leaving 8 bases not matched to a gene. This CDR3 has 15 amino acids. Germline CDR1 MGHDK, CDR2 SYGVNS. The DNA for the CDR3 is TGTGCCAGCAGTAGTCCCGGGACAGGGGGCGGGACCCAGTACTTC. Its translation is CASSSPGTGGGTQYF.

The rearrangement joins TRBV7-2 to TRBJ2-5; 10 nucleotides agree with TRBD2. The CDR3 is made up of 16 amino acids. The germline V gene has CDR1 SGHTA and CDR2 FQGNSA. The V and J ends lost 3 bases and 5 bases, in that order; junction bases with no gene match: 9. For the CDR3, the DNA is TGTGCCAGCAGCTTCTCCATAGCGGGAGGTCTCGAGACCCAGTACTTC. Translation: CASSFSIAGGLETQYF.

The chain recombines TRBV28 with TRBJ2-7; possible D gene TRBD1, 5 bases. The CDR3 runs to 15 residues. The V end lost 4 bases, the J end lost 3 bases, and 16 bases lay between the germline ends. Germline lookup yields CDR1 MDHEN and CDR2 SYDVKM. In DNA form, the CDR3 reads TGTGCCAGCAGTTCGCTCAGGGTATTGAACTACGAGCAGTACTTC. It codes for CASSSLRVLNYEQYF.

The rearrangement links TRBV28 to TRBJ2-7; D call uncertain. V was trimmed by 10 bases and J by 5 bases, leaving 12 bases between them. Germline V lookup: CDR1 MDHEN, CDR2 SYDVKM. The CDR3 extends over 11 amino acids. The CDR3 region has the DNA TGTGCCACCCTTCTATTACACGAGCAGTACTTC. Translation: CATLLLHEQYF.

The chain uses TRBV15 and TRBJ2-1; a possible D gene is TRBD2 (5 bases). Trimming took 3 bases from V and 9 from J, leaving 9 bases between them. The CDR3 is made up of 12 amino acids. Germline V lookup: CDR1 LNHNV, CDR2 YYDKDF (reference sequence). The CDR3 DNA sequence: TGTGCCACCAGCAGCGCACGGGGTGAGCAGTTCTTC. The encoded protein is CATSSARGEQFF.

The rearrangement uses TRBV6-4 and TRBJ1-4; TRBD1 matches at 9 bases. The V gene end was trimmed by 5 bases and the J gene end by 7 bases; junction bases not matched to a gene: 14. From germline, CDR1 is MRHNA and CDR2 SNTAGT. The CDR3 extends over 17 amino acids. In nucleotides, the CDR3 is TGTGCCAGCAGTTCTTATCCGGAACAGGGGGCAGGTGAAAAACTGTTTTTT. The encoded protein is CASSSYPEQGAGEKLFF.

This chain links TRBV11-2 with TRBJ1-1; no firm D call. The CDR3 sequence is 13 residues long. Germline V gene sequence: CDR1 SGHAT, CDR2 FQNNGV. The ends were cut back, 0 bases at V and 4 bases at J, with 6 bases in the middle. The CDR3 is CASSLDGFTEAFF. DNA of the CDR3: TGTGCCAGCAGCTTAGACGGTTTCACTGAAGCTTTCTTT. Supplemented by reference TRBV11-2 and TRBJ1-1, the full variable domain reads EAGVAQSPRYKIIEKRQSVAFWCNPISGHATLYWYQQILGQGPKLLIQFQNNGVVDDSQLPKDRFSAERLKGVDSTLKIQPAKLEDSAVYLCASSLDGFTEAFFGQGTRLTVV.

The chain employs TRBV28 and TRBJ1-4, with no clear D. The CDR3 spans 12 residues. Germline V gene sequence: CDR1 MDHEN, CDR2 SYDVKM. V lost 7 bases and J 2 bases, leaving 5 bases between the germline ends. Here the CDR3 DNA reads TGTGCCAGCACTACCACTAATGAAAAACTGTTTTTT. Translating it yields CASTTTNEKLFF.

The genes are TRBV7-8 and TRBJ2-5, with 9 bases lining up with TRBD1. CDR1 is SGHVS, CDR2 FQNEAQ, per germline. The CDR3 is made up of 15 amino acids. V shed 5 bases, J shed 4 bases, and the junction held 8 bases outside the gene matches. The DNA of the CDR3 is TGTGCCAGCAGCCTGGTAGGGACAGGGTTAGAGACCCAGTACTTC. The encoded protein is CASSLVGTGLETQYF.

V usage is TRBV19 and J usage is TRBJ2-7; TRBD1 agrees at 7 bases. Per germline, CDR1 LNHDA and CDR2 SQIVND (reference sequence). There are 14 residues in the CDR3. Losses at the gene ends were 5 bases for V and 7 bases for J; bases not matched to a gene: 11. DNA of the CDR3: TGTGCCAGTAGTTCCCGGACAGGCCCCTGGGAGCAGTACTTC. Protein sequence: CASSSRTGPWEQYF. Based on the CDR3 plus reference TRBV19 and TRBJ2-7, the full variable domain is DGGITQSPKYLFRKEGQNVTLSCEQNLNHDAMYWYRQDPGQGLRLIYYSQIVNDFQKGDIAEGYSVSREKKESFPLTVTSAQKNPTAFYLCASSSRTGPWEQYFGPGTRLTVT.

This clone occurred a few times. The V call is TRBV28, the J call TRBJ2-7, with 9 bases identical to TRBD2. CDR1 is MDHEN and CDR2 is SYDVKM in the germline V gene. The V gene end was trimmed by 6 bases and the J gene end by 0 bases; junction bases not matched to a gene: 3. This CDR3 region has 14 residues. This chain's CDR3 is CASRNSGSSYEQYF. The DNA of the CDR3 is TGTGCCAGCAGGAATAGCGGGAGCTCCTACGAGCAGTACTTC.

This chain's CDR3 is CASSPPNSYTGELFF. The CDR3 DNA reads TGTGCCAGCTCACCACCGAACAGCTACACCGGGGAGCTGTTTTTT. The gene calls are TRBV18 and TRBJ2-2, with D unclear. Germline V gene lookup returns CDR1 KGHSH and CDR2 LQKENI. CDR3 length: 15 amino acids. Trimming cost V 0 bases and J 3 bases, with 8 bases left between them.

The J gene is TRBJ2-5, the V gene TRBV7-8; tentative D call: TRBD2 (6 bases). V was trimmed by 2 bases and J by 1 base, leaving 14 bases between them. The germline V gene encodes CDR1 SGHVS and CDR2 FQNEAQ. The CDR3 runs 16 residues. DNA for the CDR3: TGTGCCAGCAGCTTACGGAGGGTGAGAAGCCAAGAGACCCAGTACTTC. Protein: CASSLRRVRSQETQYF.

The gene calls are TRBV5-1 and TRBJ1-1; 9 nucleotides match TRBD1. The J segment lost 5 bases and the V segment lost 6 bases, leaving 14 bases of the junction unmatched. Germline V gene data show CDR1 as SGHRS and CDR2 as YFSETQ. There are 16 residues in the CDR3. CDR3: CASTLFPGQGRTEAFF. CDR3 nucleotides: TGCGCCAGCACCCTCTTCCCGGGACAGGGCAGAACTGAAGCTTTCTTT.

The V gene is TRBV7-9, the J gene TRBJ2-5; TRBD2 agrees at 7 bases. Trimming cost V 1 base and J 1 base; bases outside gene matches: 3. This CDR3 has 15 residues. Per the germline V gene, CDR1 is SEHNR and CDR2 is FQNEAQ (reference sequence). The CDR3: CASSLGGSFQETQYF. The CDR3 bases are TGTGCCAGCAGCTTAGGCGGGAGTTTCCAAGAGACCCAGTACTTC.

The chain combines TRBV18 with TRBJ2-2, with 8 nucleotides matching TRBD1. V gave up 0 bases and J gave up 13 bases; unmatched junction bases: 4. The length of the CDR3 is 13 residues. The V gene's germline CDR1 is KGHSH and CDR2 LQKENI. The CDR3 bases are TGTGCCAGCTCACCACCGGACAGGGTGGCGCTGTTTTTT. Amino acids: CASSPPDRVALFF. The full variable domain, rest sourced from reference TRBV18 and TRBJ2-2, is NAGVMQNPRHLVRRRGQEARLRCSPMKGHSHVYWYRQLPEEGLKFMVYLQKENIIDESGMPKERFSAEFPKEGPSILRIQQVVRGDSAAYFCASSPPDRVALFFGEGSRLTVL.

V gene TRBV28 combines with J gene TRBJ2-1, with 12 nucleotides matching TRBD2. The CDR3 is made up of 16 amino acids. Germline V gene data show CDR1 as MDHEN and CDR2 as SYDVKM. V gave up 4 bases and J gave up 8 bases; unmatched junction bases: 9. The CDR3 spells CASSSPTSGSGHEQFF. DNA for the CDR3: TGTGCCAGCAGTTCCCCGACTAGCGGGAGTGGGCATGAGCAGTTCTTC.